This T cell receptor (beta chain) was obtained from a study of blood T cell repertoires in COVID-19. Study-level information: Collection of acute and convalescent COVID-19 samples took place in the United States, Italy and Spain.

Repertoires were generated with immunoSEQ multiplex PCR, while TCRdb's copy carries only in-frame clones and drops some. The sample has fewer than 450,000 clones, approximately 84% seen once. Participants spanned ages roughly 18 to 90 years and resided in 20 to 30 US areas. The germline V gene has CDR1 SGHAT and CDR2 FQNNGV. The CDR3 totals 16 residues. Trimming took off 1 base at V and 2 bases at J, with 15 bases between the two ends. The V call is TRBV11-2, the J call TRBJ2-7; tentative D call: TRBD1 (6 bases). Sequenced sample: PBMCs or T cells enriched from blood (not recorded which). This sequence was found in a woman in her twenties or thirties who had recovered from COVID-19. This chain's CDR3 is CASSLAGSGAAYEQYF. Written as DNA, the CDR3 is TGTGCCAGCAGCTTAGCGGGGTCAGGGGCCGCCTACGAGCAGTACTTC.